These 28 T cell receptor beta chains share one sample of origin, sequenced in a study of OX40 agonist ivuxolimab in advanced cancers. Libraries were prepared by immunoSEQ multiplex PCR; TCRdb keeps only in-frame clonotypes and omits some of them. Seen here are roughly 20,000 clones, more than 65% observed once, and the top ten hold 33%. The specimen comprised CD4+ or CD8+ T cells sorted from blood, sampled in a trial of the OX40 agonist ivuxolimab. These receptors originate from an adult with an advanced solid tumor such as melanoma, head and neck, liver or kidney cancer.

J is TRBJ2-2 and V is TRBV27; D gene unclear. This CDR3 region has 13 residues. Germline V gene data show CDR1 as MNHEY and CDR2 as SMNVEV (reference sequence). V lost 5 bases, J lost 4 bases, and 8 bases lay in between. The CDR3 reads CASSPRITGELFF. CDR3 sequence (DNA): TGTGCCAGCAGTCCCCGGATCACCGGGGAGCTGTTTTTT.

V is TRBV5-4 and J is TRBJ2-7; TRBD2 is a possible D gene (5 bases). Between the trimmed V and J ends, which lost 4 bases and 2 bases, there was a span of 7 bases. Per germline, CDR1 SGHNT and CDR2 YYREEE (reference sequence). The CDR3 loop spans 12 amino acids. CDR3 in DNA: TGTGCCAGCAGCCCGGGAACCTACGAGCAGTACTTC. Its translation: CASSPGTYEQYF.

The chain is built from TRBV19 and TRBJ2-7; D possibly corresponds to TRBD1 (6 bases). CDR1 and CDR2 (germline): LNHDA, SQIVND (reference sequence). V gave up 5 bases and J gave up 0 bases, with 11 bases separating them. The CDR3 length is 14 residues. CDR3 DNA sequence: TGTGCCAGTAGTGTCCGGGACACCTCCTACGAGCAGTACTTC. Encoded protein: CASSVRDTSYEQYF.

CDR3 protein: CASSLEGGYEQYF. DNA for the CDR3: TGTGCCAGCAGCTTAGAGGGGGGATACGAGCAGTACTTC. The rearrangement uses TRBV7-6 and TRBJ2-7; the D call may be TRBD1 or TRBD2 (6 bases each). Germline V gene lookup returns CDR1 SGHVS and CDR2 FNYEAQ. This CDR3 spans 13 amino acids. V was pared by 1 base and J by 4 bases, with 8 bases between.

This clone was recorded once. The chain uses TRBV10-3 and TRBJ1-1, with D uncertain. The V gene's germline CDR1 is ENHRY and CDR2 SYGVKD. The CDR3 has 15 amino acids. The V end was cut by 8 bases, the J end by 4 bases, with 20 bases between. CDR3 amino acids: CAISQGGLTVTEAFF. Written as DNA, the CDR3 is TGTGCCATCTCCCAAGGTGGGTTGACTGTCACTGAAGCTTTCTTT.

The DNA for the CDR3 is TGCAGCGCATCCGGTGACAGTAGCAATCAGCCCCAGCATTTT. It specifies CSASGDSSNQPQHF. This chain connects TRBV29-1 to TRBJ1-5; D possibly corresponds to TRBD1 (5 bases). Germline values: CDR1 SQVTM, CDR2 ANQGSEA. The CDR3 is made up of 14 amino acids. The ends were cut back, 7 bases at V and 0 bases at J, with 13 bases in the middle.

The chain employs TRBV7-9 and TRBJ2-7, with TRBD1 matching 10 bases. Germline V gene data show CDR1 as SEHNR and CDR2 as FQNEAQ (reference sequence). The length of the CDR3 is 15 residues. J gave up 6 bases and V 5 bases, and 10 bases lay outside the gene matches. CDR3 nucleotides: TGTGCCAGCAGCGTGAGGGACAGGGGAGGCTCCGAGCAGTACTTC. It is translated as CASSVRDRGGSEQYF.

V usage is TRBV2 and J usage is TRBJ1-1, with a tentative D call TRBD1 (6 bases). Germline-derived CDR1 and CDR2 are SNHLY and FYNNEI. The CDR3 extends over 14 amino acids. The ends were cut back, 4 bases at V and 2 bases at J, with 11 bases in the middle. The CDR3 nucleotides read TGTGCCAGCAGTGCCGGGACATTAAACACTGAAGCTTTCTTT. Amino acid sequence: CASSAGTLNTEAFF.

This sequence joins TRBV30 and TRBJ2-1, with 9 bases identical to TRBD2. The length of the CDR3 is 15 residues. Germline loops: CDR1 GTSNPN, CDR2 SVGIG (reference sequence). CDR3 sequence reads: CAWVAGGTSYNEQFF. CDR3 in DNA: TGTGCTTGGGTGGCGGGGGGGACGTCCTACAATGAGCAGTTCTTC.

The chain has TRBV11-2 and TRBJ2-3, with a tentative D call TRBD2 (5 bases). From germline, CDR1 is SGHAT and CDR2 FQNNGV. This CDR3 region has 16 residues. V was trimmed by 7 bases and J by 1 base, leaving 18 bases between them. The CDR3 loop reads CASTPRAAGRTDTQYF. DNA for the CDR3: TGTGCCAGCACCCCAAGGGCGGCGGGTCGCACAGATACGCAGTATTTT.

CDR3 bases: TGCGCCAGCAGCCGAGAGATCAGGGGGAACACTGAAGCTTTCTTT. It yields the protein CASSREIRGNTEAFF. The chain recombines TRBV4-1 with TRBJ1-1; D is possibly TRBD1 (6 bases). The germline gives CDR1 MGHRA, CDR2 YSYEKL. V shed 4 bases and J shed 1 base, with 13 bases lying between them. The CDR3 length is 15 residues.

This chain joins TRBV6-1 and TRBJ2-7, with D hard to call. Germline V gene lookup returns CDR1 MNHNS and CDR2 SASEGT. The CDR3 runs 11 residues. Trimming stripped 4 bases from V and 4 bases from J, with 5 bases between. The CDR3: CASSADYEQYF. The CDR3 DNA reads TGTGCCAGCAGTGCCGATTACGAGCAGTACTTC.

The chain employs TRBV9 and TRBJ2-5; 8 bases map to TRBD2. Germline V gives CDR1 SGDLS, CDR2 YYNGEE. The CDR3 covers 16 residues. V was pared by 4 bases and J by 5 bases, with 13 bases of the junction left unmatched. The CDR3 bases are TGTGCCAGCAGCCACCCCACGGGGGGGATCTTGGAGACCCAGTACTTC. Translation: CASSHPTGGILETQYF.

This clone was seen only a few times. The chain has TRBV30 and TRBJ1-1; 9 positions agree with TRBD1. The germline gives CDR1 GTSNPN, CDR2 SVGIG (reference sequence). The CDR3 sequence is 14 residues long. Losses at the gene ends were 7 bases for V and 4 bases for J; bases not matched to a gene: 10. CDR3 DNA sequence: TGTGCCTACGCCGGGACAGGGATTCTCACTGAAGCTTTCTTT. This translates into CAYAGTGILTEAFF.

The chain joins TRBV28 to TRBJ1-1, with TRBD1 as a possible D gene (5 bases). The germline V gene has CDR1 MDHEN and CDR2 SYDVKM. This CDR3 region has 12 residues. Trimming pared 3 bases from V and 11 bases from J, leaving 13 bases between. The CDR3 coding sequence is TGTGCCAGCAGTTTCGGGGGAACAGAGGCTTTCTTT. It specifies CASSFGGTEAFF.

The chain recombines TRBV19 with TRBJ1-5; no firm D call. V was clipped by 5 bases and J by 5 bases, with 22 bases between them. This CDR3 has 17 residues. The germline V gene encodes CDR1 LNHDA and CDR2 SQIVND (reference sequence). The CDR3 here is CASSYELWVEEYQPQHF. DNA for the CDR3: TGTGCCAGTAGTTACGAATTGTGGGTGGAAGAGTATCAGCCCCAGCATTTT.

This clone has only one observation. The chain employs TRBV27 and TRBJ2-7; D remains unclear. Per the germline V gene, CDR1 is MNHEY and CDR2 is SMNVEV (reference sequence). Deletions cut 3 bases from V and 3 bases from J, with 9 bases between. The CDR3 extends over 13 amino acids. The CDR3 DNA sequence: TGTGCCAGCAGTTTCAACAGCAACTACGAGCAGTACTTC. Its protein is CASSFNSNYEQYF.

The chain recombines TRBV7-3 with TRBJ2-5, with D possibly TRBD2 on 6 matching bases. Trimming pared 8 bases from V and 5 bases from J, leaving 9 bases between. This CDR3 is built from 11 residues. Germline V gives CDR1 SGHTA, CDR2 FQGTGA. The CDR3 DNA sequence: TGTGCCAGCGCGGAGGGGGAGACCCAGTACTTC. Encoded protein: CASAEGETQYF.

The V call is TRBV7-3, the J call TRBJ1-2, with D tentatively TRBD1 (6 bases). From germline, CDR1 is SGHTA and CDR2 FQGTGA. Deletions cut 4 bases from V and 8 bases from J, with 17 bases between. This CDR3 contains 14 residues. CDR3 protein: CASSYTANREGYTF. The CDR3 DNA reads as TGTGCCAGCAGCTACACTGCTAACAGGGAAGGCTACACCTTC.

This clone has just a few counts. The chain carries TRBV19 and TRBJ1-6; D is possibly TRBD1 (5 bases). The CDR3 sequence is 15 residues long. In germline, CDR1 is LNHDA, CDR2 SQIVND (reference sequence). V was clipped by 7 bases and J by 0 bases, with 10 bases between them. The CDR3 loop reads CASIAGGSYNSPLHF. Here the CDR3 DNA reads TGTGCCAGTATTGCCGGGGGCTCCTATAATTCACCCCTCCACTTT.

This clone came up once. The genes are TRBV5-6 and TRBJ2-5, with 9 bases fitting TRBD1. The J call is uncertain, as TRBJ2-7 better fits the DNA end. Germline V lookup: CDR1 SGHDT, CDR2 YYEEEE. There are 13 residues in the CDR3. CDR3 in DNA: TGTGCCAGCAGGGGGACAGGGCACTACGAGCAGTACTTC. Amino acids: CASRGTGHYEQYF.

The chain is built from TRBV5-4 and TRBJ1-3; D not resolved. Trimming stripped 1 base from V and 0 bases from J, with 8 bases between. This CDR3 has 15 amino acids. CDR1 and CDR2 (germline): SGHNT, YYREEE (reference sequence). The CDR3 spells CASSLMRSSGNTIYF. CDR3 bases: TGTGCCAGCAGCTTGATGCGGAGCTCTGGAAACACCATATATTTT.

The chain employs TRBV4-1 and TRBJ1-1; D might be TRBD1 (6 bases). Between the trimmed V and J ends, which lost 3 bases and 8 bases, there was a span of 19 bases. The CDR3 loop spans 15 amino acids. The germline V gene encodes CDR1 MGHRA and CDR2 YSYEKL. Here the CDR3 reads CASSQVYPRGLEAFF. The CDR3 coding sequence is TGCGCCAGCAGCCAGGTCTACCCTAGGGGGTTGGAAGCTTTCTTT.

The chain joins TRBV12-5 to TRBJ2-7; no definite D call. Germline CDR1 and CDR2: LGHNT and FRNRAP. The CDR3 has 13 residues. V was cut by 6 bases and J by 1 base, with 10 bases left in between. The CDR3 region is CASGFTESYEQYF. In nucleotides, the CDR3 is TGTGCTAGTGGGTTTACGGAATCCTACGAGCAGTACTTC.

The genes are TRBV7-2 and TRBJ1-5, with D possibly matching TRBD1 (6 bases). The ends were cut back, 1 base at V and 7 bases at J, with 8 bases in the middle. This CDR3 spans 13 amino acids. Germline assignment: CDR1 SGHTA and CDR2 FQGNSA. The CDR3 nucleotides read TGTGCCAGCAGCTTAGGGGGGCACCAGCCCCAGCATTTT. Residues: CASSLGGHQPQHF.

The chain links TRBV15 to TRBJ2-7; 7 nucleotides agree with TRBD2. Looked up from germline, CDR1 is LNHNV and CDR2 is YYDKDF (reference sequence). V dropped 2 bases and J dropped 3; count of bases not matched to a gene: 10. The CDR3 has 16 amino acids. DNA for the CDR3: TGTGCCACCAGCAGAATCCCGAGGGCTAGCGGCTACGAGCAGTACTTC. Translating gives CATSRIPRASGYEQYF.

The genes are TRBV7-8 and TRBJ1-2; the match to TRBD1 covers 9 bases. Germline CDR1 reads SGHVS; CDR2 reads FQNEAQ. Losses at the gene ends were 5 bases for V and 5 bases for J; bases not matched to a gene: 3. The CDR3 totals 13 residues. The CDR3 loop reads CASSPGTGYGYTF. The CDR3 DNA is TGTGCCAGCAGCCCCGGGACAGGGTATGGCTACACCTTC.

The genes are TRBV27 and TRBJ1-1, with D perhaps matching TRBD1 (6 bases). This CDR3 is 12 amino acids long. Germline values: CDR1 MNHEY, CDR2 SMNVEV (reference sequence). Trimming took off 6 bases at V and 7 bases at J, with 12 bases between the two ends. The CDR3 DNA sequence: TGTGCCAGCAGCTCCACAGGGTATGAAGCTTTCTTT. This encodes CASSSTGYEAFF.